The 4 T cell receptor beta chains listed next were all sequenced from one sample in a study of T cells in Graves' hyperthyroidism and ophthalmopathy. Amplification of TCR beta CDR3 regions used RNA as the template. HTBI primers were the set used in a first-round RT-PCR of the TCR CDR3. A single record per CDR3 protein comes from TCRdb applying MiXCR to the multiplex PCR reads. The profile shows nearly 600,000 distinct CDR3 sequences, about 15% of them singletons. The sequencing input was blood. All receptors come from a woman between 25 and 40 years old with Graves' hyperthyroidism that later progressed to Graves' ophthalmopathy.

This clonotype came up many times. This sequence joins TRBV5-5 and TRBJ2-1, with TRBD2 as a possible D gene (5 bases). CDR1 is SGHKS and CDR2 is YYEKEE in the germline V gene (reference sequence). Trimming took off 2 bases at V and 8 bases at J, with 20 bases between the two ends. This CDR3 spans 16 amino acids. CDR3 protein: CASSFLDGIPGDEQFF. The CDR3 nucleotides are TGTGCCAGCAGCTTCTTGGACGGGATCCCCGGGGATGAGCAGTTCTTC.

V usage is TRBV6-2 or TRBV6-3 and J usage is TRBJ2-1, with D uncertain. Germline V gene data show CDR1 as MNHEY and CDR2 as SVGEGT. V was shortened by 7 bases and J by 5 bases, with 18 bases between the two germline ends. The CDR3 has 15 residues. For the CDR3, the DNA is TGTGCCAGCAATGAGGTAGGTTCCGGTCACAATGAGCAGTTCTTC. It specifies CASNEVGSGHNEQFF.

This clonotype has at least ten counts. J is TRBJ1-2 and V is TRBV6-1; tentatively, D is TRBD1 (5 bases). V dropped 7 bases and J dropped 6 bases, with 12 bases sitting between them. The CDR3 runs 12 residues. Germline CDR1 and CDR2: MNHNS and SASEGT. DNA for the CDR3: TGTGCCAGCAAGTCCAGGGCAGATGGCTACACCTTC. The encoded protein is CASKSRADGYTF.

The table lists this clonotype with many counts. The chain joins TRBV11-1 to TRBJ2-1; TRBD1 aligns across 7 bases. With V trimmed by 5 bases and J by 8 bases, 6 bases remained unmatched. There are 13 residues in the CDR3. Germline values: CDR1 SGHAT, CDR2 FQDESV (reference sequence). The CDR3 DNA reads TGTGCCAGCAGCCTAAACAGGGGCGATGAGCAGTTCTTC. Protein sequence: CASSLNRGDEQFF.